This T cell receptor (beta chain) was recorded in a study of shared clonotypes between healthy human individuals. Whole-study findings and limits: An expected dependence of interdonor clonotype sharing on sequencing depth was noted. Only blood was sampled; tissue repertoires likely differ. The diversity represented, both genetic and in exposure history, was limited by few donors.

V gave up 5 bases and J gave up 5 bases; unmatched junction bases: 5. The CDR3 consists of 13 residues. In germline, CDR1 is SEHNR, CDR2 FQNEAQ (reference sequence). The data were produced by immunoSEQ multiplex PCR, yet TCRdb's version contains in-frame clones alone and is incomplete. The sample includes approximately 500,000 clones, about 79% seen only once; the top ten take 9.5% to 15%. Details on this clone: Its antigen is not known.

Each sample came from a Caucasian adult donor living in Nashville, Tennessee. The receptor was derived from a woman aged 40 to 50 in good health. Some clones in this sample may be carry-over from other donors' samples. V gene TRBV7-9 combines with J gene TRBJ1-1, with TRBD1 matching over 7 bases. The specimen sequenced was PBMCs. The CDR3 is CASSPGQITEAFF. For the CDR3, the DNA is TGTGCCAGCAGCCCGGGACAGATTACTGAAGCTTTCTTT.